The 16 T cell receptor beta chains listed next were all sequenced from one sample in a study of T cell responses to AZD1222 COVID-19 vaccine. Sequencing was performed with immunoSEQ multiplex PCR; in TCRdb, only in-frame clones are kept and a portion is missing. Among tens of thousands of clones, over 75% were seen once, and the ten largest hold roughly 17%. The sample here was peripheral blood, taken on day 0 of AZD1222 vaccination. The receptors stem from an adult in good health.

J is TRBJ1-2 and V is TRBV18; D not certain. The CDR3 runs to 16 residues. Per the germline V gene, CDR1 is KGHSH and CDR2 is LQKENI. V was trimmed by 3 bases and J by 0 bases, leaving 14 bases between them. CDR3 bases: TGTGCCAGCTCACCTCAGCAGGCCCAAGCTAACTATGGCTACACCTTC. Translating gives CASSPQQAQANYGYTF.

The CDR3 region has the DNA TGTGCCAGGAAAGCAGGAAACACCATATATTTT. It translates to CARKAGNTIYF. V is TRBV19 and J is TRBJ1-3; D remains ambiguous. V lost 9 bases, J lost 4 bases, and 7 bases lay in between. Germline CDR1 LNHDA, CDR2 SQIVND (reference sequence). The CDR3 spans 11 residues.

This clone occurred a few times. The chain has TRBV27 and TRBJ2-6, with TRBD1 as a possible D gene (5 bases). Germline V gene sequence: CDR1 MNHEY, CDR2 SMNVEV (reference sequence). This CDR3 region has 18 residues. The V end lost 3 bases, the J end lost 0 bases, and 15 bases lay between the germline ends. The CDR3 loop is CASSFLLHRSSGANVLTF. For the CDR3, the DNA is TGTGCCAGCAGTTTCCTTCTCCACAGGAGCTCTGGGGCCAACGTCCTGACTTTC.

The V call is TRBV5-4, the J call TRBJ1-1; D unresolved. Germline V gene data show CDR1 as SGHNT and CDR2 as YYREEE (reference sequence). V was clipped by 0 bases and J by 7 bases, with 10 bases between them. The CDR3 length is 13 residues. CDR3 sequence reads: CASSLATKGEAFF. CDR3 nucleotides: TGTGCCAGCAGCTTGGCTACAAAAGGTGAAGCTTTCTTT. The complete variable domain, with remaining parts taken from reference TRBV5-4 and TRBJ1-1, reads ETGVTQSPTHLIKTRGQQVTLRCSSQSGHNTVSWYQQALGQGPQFIFQYYREEENGRGNFPPRFSGLQFPNYSSELNVNALELDDSALYLCASSLATKGEAFFGQGTRLTVV.

J is TRBJ2-5 and V is TRBV4-3, with 8 bases aligning to TRBD1. CDR1 and CDR2 (germline): LGHNA, YSLEER. Trimming took 2 bases from V and 2 from J; bases not matched to a gene: 1. The CDR3 is 14 amino acids. This CDR3 reads CASSQRTGQETQYF. DNA for the CDR3: TGCGCCAGCAGCCAAAGGACAGGGCAAGAGACCCAGTACTTC.

The J gene is TRBJ2-7, the V gene TRBV11-2, with D perhaps matching TRBD1 (6 bases). The CDR3 extends over 14 amino acids. Germline-derived CDR1 and CDR2 are SGHAT and FQNNGV. V was clipped by 2 bases and J by 6 bases, with 14 bases between them. CDR3 coding DNA: TGTGCCAGCAGCTTACCAGGGGCGGTTGGCGAGCAGTACTTC. This gives the protein CASSLPGAVGEQYF.

This chain links TRBV7-9 with TRBJ2-7; D gene uncertain. The length of the CDR3 is 13 residues. Germline V lookup: CDR1 SEHNR, CDR2 FQNEAQ (reference sequence). Trimming removed 2 bases at V and 5 bases at J, with 10 bases between. The CDR3 reads CASSLQASDEQYF. The DNA for the CDR3 is TGTGCCAGCAGCTTACAGGCTAGTGACGAGCAGTACTTC.

The V and J genes are TRBV4-1 and TRBJ1-2; D is uncertain. The germline V gene encodes CDR1 MGHRA and CDR2 YSYEKL. The CDR3 totals 15 residues. Between the trimmed V and J ends, which lost 0 bases and 5 bases, there was a span of 13 bases. In DNA form, the CDR3 reads TGCGCCAGCAGCCAAGATGACGGGGTGGGGTATGGCTACACCTTC. Translating it yields CASSQDDGVGYGYTF.

The V and J genes are TRBV19 and TRBJ1-2, with 10 nucleotides matching TRBD1. Unmatched junction bases numbered 13, after V lost 6 bases and J lost 6 bases. The germline V gene encodes CDR1 LNHDA and CDR2 SQIVND (reference sequence). This CDR3 contains 16 residues. CDR3 in amino acids: CASRVPGQGTSDGYTF. The CDR3, as DNA: TGTGCCAGTAGGGTACCGGGACAGGGGACCAGTGATGGCTACACCTTC. The full variable domain, its missing parts supplied by reference TRBV19 and TRBJ1-2, is DGGITQSPKYLFRKEGQNVTLSCEQNLNHDAMYWYRQDPGQGLRLIYYSQIVNDFQKGDIAEGYSVSREKKESFPLTVTSAQKNPTAFYLCASRVPGQGTSDGYTFGSGTRLTVV.

J is TRBJ2-1 and V is TRBV7-2; 10 nucleotides line up with TRBD2. The V gene's germline CDR1 is SGHTA and CDR2 FQGNSA. This CDR3 has 14 amino acids. Unmatched junction bases numbered 9, after V lost 4 bases and J lost 12 bases. Written as DNA, the CDR3 is TGTGCCAGCAGCTGGGCCACTAGCGGGGACGGGCAGTTCTTC. This encodes CASSWATSGDGQFF.

This clone has a handful of counts. The chain links TRBV4-2 to TRBJ2-5; 8 positions match TRBD2. Per germline, CDR1 LGHNA and CDR2 YNFKEQ. The length of the CDR3 is 16 residues. Losses at the gene ends were 1 base for V and 1 base for J; bases not matched to a gene: 5. CDR3 sequence reads: CASSQAGGGTQETQYF. CDR3 sequence (DNA): TGTGCCAGCAGCCAAGCCGGCGGGGGGACCCAAGAGACCCAGTACTTC.

There are a few counts of this clone. V gene TRBV27 combines with J gene TRBJ1-1; the D gene is possibly TRBD1 (6 bases). CDR1 MNHEY and CDR2 SMNVEV come from the germline V gene (reference sequence). Trimming stripped 4 bases from V and 5 bases from J, with 20 bases between. This CDR3 is 16 amino acids long. Here the CDR3 reads CASSSRRRGVSTEAFF. CDR3 in DNA: TGTGCCAGCAGTTCCAGACGCAGGGGCGTTAGTACTGAAGCTTTCTTT.

The rearrangement links TRBV9 to TRBJ2-1, with D perhaps matching TRBD2 (5 bases). CDR1 is SGDLS, CDR2 YYNGEE, per germline. Trimming left V 0 bases short and J 7 bases short, with 8 bases between. The CDR3 sequence is 13 residues long. CDR3 region: CASSVDEGNEQFF. The CDR3 DNA is TGTGCCAGCAGCGTAGATGAGGGAAATGAGCAGTTCTTC.

The gene calls are TRBV28 and TRBJ2-7, with 11 bases aligning to TRBD2. This CDR3 is 21 amino acids long. V trimming: 2 bases; J trimming: 0 bases; junction bases outside the gene matches: 18. Germline V gene data show CDR1 as MDHEN and CDR2 as SYDVKM. The CDR3 protein is CASSLRLAGTRIISPSYEQYF. Here the CDR3 DNA reads TGTGCCAGCAGTTTAAGACTAGCGGGAACGCGTATAATATCCCCCTCCTACGAGCAGTACTTC.

The V gene is TRBV9, the J gene TRBJ1-2, with unresolved D. The CDR3 extends over 12 amino acids. CDR1 is SGDLS, CDR2 YYNGEE, per germline. Between the trimmed V and J ends, which lost 5 bases and 3 bases, there was a span of 8 bases. CDR3 bases: TGTGCCAGCAGTGCCAGCGACTATGGCTACACCTTC. It is translated as CASSASDYGYTF.

V is TRBV20-1 and J is TRBJ1-1; D remains unclear. CDR1 is DFQATT and CDR2 is SNEGSKA in the germline V gene (reference sequence). CDR3 length: 11 amino acids. V lost 6 bases and J lost 3, with 8 bases in between. CDR3 loop: CSASRYTEAFF. The CDR3 nucleotides read TGCAGTGCCTCTCGGTACACTGAAGCTTTCTTT.